Shown below are 13 T cell receptor beta chains from a single sample sequenced in a study of graft-versus-host responses after intestinal transplantation. Here immunoSEQ multiplex PCR was the method, and the copy in TCRdb shows in-frame clones only, minus some. The sample records about 97,000 clones, about 93% being singletons. The sequencing here drew on PBMCs, taken 450 to 460 days after intestinal transplant. These receptors all stem from a human patient who received an intestinal transplant, so some T cells may come from the graft donor.

The chain combines TRBV11-3 with TRBJ2-5; possibly TRBD2 for D (5 bases). The V gene's germline CDR1 is SGHNT and CDR2 YENEEA. This CDR3 is built from 16 residues. Trimming left V 0 bases short and J 5 bases short, with 16 bases between. CDR3 amino acids: CASSLDRFGVGETQYF. CDR3 DNA: TGTGCCAGCAGCTTAGATAGGTTCGGGGTTGGGGAGACCCAGTACTTC.

The chain has TRBV9 and TRBJ2-3, with D tentatively TRBD1 (6 bases). This CDR3 is 16 amino acids long. Trimming stripped 3 bases from V and 1 base from J, with 15 bases between. From germline, CDR1 is SGDLS and CDR2 YYNGEE. The CDR3 coding sequence is TGTGCCAGCAGCGGAGGACACCGACAGGGCACAGATACGCAGTATTTT. Its translation is CASSGGHRQGTDTQYF.

The genes are TRBV27 and TRBJ1-1; TRBD1 is a possible D gene (6 bases). V was pared by 8 bases and J by 1 base, with 11 bases between. CDR3 length equals 13 residues. The germline CDR1 and CDR2 sequences are MNHEY and SMNVEV (reference sequence). The CDR3 sequence is CASRDNENTEAFF. CDR3 in DNA: TGTGCCAGCCGGGACAACGAGAACACTGAAGCTTTCTTT.

This clone was counted only a few times. The J gene is TRBJ2-1, the V gene TRBV6-6; D could derive from TRBD1 or TRBD2 (5 bases each). The germline V gene has CDR1 MNHNY and CDR2 SVGAGI (reference sequence). This CDR3 is built from 13 residues. The germline V and J ends were trimmed by 5 bases and 5 bases, with 10 bases remaining between them. CDR3 amino acids: CASSEGTHNEQFF. In DNA, the CDR3 is TGTGCCAGCAGTGAGGGGACCCACAATGAGCAGTTCTTC.

The V gene is TRBV7-2, the J gene TRBJ1-1, with D unresolved. The V end was cut by 3 bases, the J end by 2 bases, with 10 bases between. The CDR3 spans 14 residues. Germline CDR1 reads SGHTA; CDR2 reads FQGNSA. As DNA, the CDR3 is TGTGCCAGCAGCTTTCCAGTTATAAACACTGAAGCTTTCTTT. The encoded protein is CASSFPVINTEAFF.

V usage is TRBV7-9 and J usage is TRBJ1-2; no clear D. The V and J ends lost 5 bases and 6 bases respectively, with 13 bases between them. Germline CDR1 reads SEHNR; CDR2 reads FQNEAQ (reference sequence). This CDR3 spans 13 amino acids. DNA of the CDR3: TGTGCCAGCAGCCGCGACACCCCCAATGGCTACACCTTC. Amino acids: CASSRDTPNGYTF.

A single count supports this clone. The chain has TRBV6-5 and TRBJ2-5; 8 nucleotides agree with TRBD2. Germline CDR1 MNHEY, CDR2 SVGAGI. V shed 6 bases and J 5 bases; nucleotides not matched to a gene: 8. The CDR3 covers 14 residues. In DNA form, the CDR3 reads TGTGCCAGCAGCCGGGCCGCGGGGGGTGAGACCCAGTACTTC. Translating gives CASSRAAGGETQYF.

The J gene is TRBJ2-4, the V gene TRBV5-4; D perhaps matches TRBD1 (6 bases). The CDR3 runs 15 residues. CDR1 is SGHNT and CDR2 is YYREEE in the germline V gene (reference sequence). The germline V and J ends were trimmed by 4 bases and 8 bases, with 19 bases remaining between them. CDR3 amino acids: CASSQRRDKGDIQYF. In DNA form, the CDR3 reads TGTGCCAGCAGCCAACGCCGGGACAAAGGGGACATTCAGTACTTC.

This chain joins TRBV9 and TRBJ2-3; TRBD1 agrees at 8 bases. Germline-derived CDR1 and CDR2 are SGDLS and YYNGEE. The junction had 5 bases not matched to a gene; V was cut back by 4 bases and J by 4 bases. This CDR3 is 14 amino acids long. As DNA, the CDR3 is TGTGCCAGCAGCACCAGGACAGGGCCAGATACGCAGTATTTT. Translating gives CASSTRTGPDTQYF.

This chain links TRBV2 with TRBJ2-1; perhaps TRBD2 as D (5 bases). CDR3 length: 15 amino acids. The V end was cut by 2 bases, the J end by 2 bases, with 10 bases between. Per the germline V gene, CDR1 is SNHLY and CDR2 is FYNNEI. CDR3 in amino acids: CASSERRGAYNEQFF. The CDR3, as DNA: TGTGCCAGCAGTGAACGTCGGGGTGCCTACAATGAGCAGTTCTTC.

This rearrangement joins TRBV27 to TRBJ2-7; D unresolved. The V end was cut by 6 bases, the J end by 0 bases, with 12 bases between. Germline loops: CDR1 MNHEY, CDR2 SMNVEV (reference sequence). The CDR3 has 14 amino acids. The CDR3 coding sequence is TGTGCCAGCAGATCTAACAGCCTCTCCTACGAGCAGTACTTC. This codes for CASRSNSLSYEQYF.

The CDR3 DNA reads TGTGCCAGCAGCTTTGGCGGGGGGGCTCGGGCGCAGTATTTT. It codes for CASSFGGGARAQYF. The rearrangement links TRBV5-8 to TRBJ2-3, with TRBD2 matching 9 bases. V was pared by 2 bases and J by 10 bases, with 8 bases of the junction left unmatched. Germline CDR1 and CDR2: SGHTS and YDEGEE. The CDR3 contains 14 residues.

The chain uses TRBV7-8 and TRBJ1-1, with D perhaps TRBD1 (5 bases). The CDR3 loop spans 15 amino acids. V was clipped by 1 base and J by 1 base, with 10 bases between them. The germline V gene has CDR1 SGHVS and CDR2 FQNEAQ. CDR3 coding DNA: TGTGCCAGCAGCTTAGGCCCTAGGGGGAACACTGAAGCTTTCTTT. Protein sequence: CASSLGPRGNTEAFF.